This T cell receptor beta chain was found in a study of T cell changes during pregnancy in multiple sclerosis. The data were produced by immunoSEQ multiplex PCR, yet TCRdb's version contains in-frame clones alone and is incomplete. The profile shows about 72,000 clones, roughly nine tenths of them singletons. Trimming shortened V by 3 bases and J by 2 bases, and 9 bases separated the two germline ends. This CDR3 contains 13 residues. Germline V CDR1 and CDR2: GTSNPN, SVGIG (reference sequence). This receptor was identified in a female donor in good health, enrolled as a control in a pregnancy study. The chain combines TRBV30 with TRBJ2-3; D is unclear. This specimen consisted of peripheral blood, obtained in the third trimester of pregnancy. CDR3 in DNA: TGTGCCTGGAGCGTTGGGCTCACAGATACGCAGTATTTT. Translation: CAWSVGLTDTQYF.